This entry lists 20 T cell receptor beta chains sequenced from one sample in a study of blood T cell repertoires in COVID-19. Repertoires were generated with immunoSEQ multiplex PCR, while TCRdb's copy carries only in-frame clones and drops some. The sample gives roughly 82,000 clones, 90% of which show up once; around 0.96% is in the top ten. Sequences were obtained from peripheral blood. These receptors were obtained from a woman between 45 and 65 years old in a cohort sampled during active COVID-19.

The gene calls are TRBV12-3 or TRBV12-4 and TRBJ1-2; weak D call: TRBD1 (5 bases). V was trimmed by 3 bases and J by 6 bases, leaving 11 bases between them. The CDR3 is 13 residues long. The CDR3 spells CASSFKRGHGYTF. The CDR3 DNA sequence: TGTGCCAGCAGTTTCAAAAGGGGCCATGGCTACACCTTC.

The CDR3 coding sequence is TGTGCCAGCGAGGTGCGGGGGGCAGGCTACGAGCAGTACTTC. Encoded protein: CASEVRGAGYEQYF. This chain links TRBV2 with TRBJ2-7; TRBD2 matches at 8 bases. There are 14 residues in the CDR3. V dropped 8 bases and J dropped 3; count of bases not matched to a gene: 9. Germline CDR1 and CDR2: SNHLY and FYNNEI. Drawing the rest from reference TRBV2 and TRBJ2-7, the complete variable domain is EPEVTQTPSHQVTQMGQEVILRCVPISNHLYFYWYRQILGQKVEFLVSFYNNEISEKSEIFDDQFSVERPDGSNFTLKIRSTKLEDSAMYFCASEVRGAGYEQYFGPGTRLTVT.

The genes are TRBV7-6 and TRBJ2-3; 9 nucleotides agree with TRBD2. This CDR3 has 19 residues. CDR1 and CDR2 from the germline V gene are SGHVS and FNYEAQ. V was clipped by 4 bases and J by 3 bases; unmatched bases: 17. In DNA form, the CDR3 reads TGTGCCAGCAGCTCCCATCGCGGGAGGGCGTGGGGCACGACAGATACGCAGTATTTT. It encodes CASSSHRGRAWGTTDTQYF.

V gene TRBV11-2 combines with J gene TRBJ2-7; weak D call: TRBD2 (5 bases). V lost 6 bases to trimming and J lost 0 bases, with 9 bases between them. The length of the CDR3 is 13 residues. Germline loops: CDR1 SGHAT, CDR2 FQNNGV. The CDR3 here is CASRMGDSYEQYF. The CDR3 DNA is TGTGCCAGCAGGATGGGAGACTCCTACGAGCAGTACTTC.

J is TRBJ2-3 and V is TRBV28; D unclear. Trimming took off 8 bases at V and 2 bases at J, with 14 bases between the two ends. The CDR3 sequence is 14 residues long. CDR1 is MDHEN and CDR2 is SYDVKM in the germline V gene. The CDR3 reads CASRRWLPTDTQYF. Here the CDR3 DNA reads TGTGCCAGCCGCCGATGGCTTCCCACAGATACGCAGTATTTT.

This clone came up once. This chain links TRBV6-6 with TRBJ1-2, with D unresolved. The germline gives CDR1 MNHNY, CDR2 SVGAGI (reference sequence). Trimming left V 0 bases short and J 8 bases short, with 16 bases between. CDR3 length: 15 amino acids. The CDR3 sequence is CASSYSRAWEWGYTF. As DNA, the CDR3 is TGTGCCAGCAGTTACTCACGCGCCTGGGAGTGGGGCTACACCTTC.

Turning to this clone: The junction departs from germline at one end; a sequencing error may be responsible. V gene TRBV18 combines with J gene TRBJ1-2, with 7 bases that match TRBD1. CDR1 and CDR2 (germline): KGHSH, LQKENI. This CDR3 is 13 amino acids long. The CDR3 sequence: CASSYGQDYGYTF. The CDR3 bases are TGTGCCAGCTCATACGGACAGGACTACGGCTACACCTTC.

The rearrangement links TRBV5-1 to TRBJ2-7; perhaps TRBD1 as D (6 bases). V was cut by 0 bases and J by 4 bases, with 14 bases left in between. The germline V gene has CDR1 SGHRS and CDR2 YFSETQ. CDR3 length equals 15 residues. The CDR3 is CASSLVGGSEYEQYF. Here the CDR3 DNA reads TGCGCCAGCAGCTTGGTAGGGGGTTCGGAGTACGAGCAGTACTTC. Complete variable domain (other parts from reference TRBV5-1 and TRBJ2-7): KAGVTQTPRYLIKTRGQQVTLSCSPISGHRSVSWYQQTPGQGLQFLFEYFSETQRNKGNFPGRFSGRQFSNSRSEMNVSTLELGDSALYLCASSLVGGSEYEQYFGPGTRLTVT.

The rearrangement joins TRBV25-1 to TRBJ2-2; 7 bases are a match to TRBD1. This CDR3 has 15 amino acids. V lost 3 bases and J lost 5; bases outside the gene matches: 6. CDR1 MGHDK and CDR2 SYGVNS come from the germline V gene. The DNA for the CDR3 is TGTGCCAGCAGTGACCCGGGACAGACGACCGGGGAGCTGTTTTTT. Its protein product is CASSDPGQTTGELFF.

This chain joins TRBV3-1 (or the pseudogene TRBV3-2) and TRBJ1-1, with 8 bases identical to TRBD1. Germline V gene lookup returns CDR1 LGHDT and CDR2 YNNKEL (reference sequence). Trimming removed 0 bases from V and 10 bases from J; junction bases left unmatched: 10. The CDR3 covers 15 residues. CDR3 protein: CASSQDRGQGAPAFF. The CDR3 DNA reads as TGTGCCAGCAGCCAAGATCGCGGACAGGGCGCACCAGCTTTCTTT.

The sample holds a few counts of this clone. The chain couples TRBV12-3 or TRBV12-4 to TRBJ1-5, with TRBD1 identical over 8 bases. V trimming: 6 bases; J trimming: 7 bases; junction bases outside the gene matches: 5. This CDR3 comprises 13 residues. Here the CDR3 DNA reads TGTGCCAGCAGCACCGACAGGGGCCAGCCCCAGCATTTT. Its protein is CASSTDRGQPQHF.

J is TRBJ1-1 and V is TRBV7-2, with 7 bases identical to TRBD1. Unmatched junction bases numbered 2, after V lost 1 base and J lost 3 bases. The CDR3 is 14 amino acids. Germline assignment: CDR1 SGHTA and CDR2 FQGNSA. CDR3 loop: CASSLVTGYTEAFF. The CDR3 region has the DNA TGTGCCAGCAGCTTAGTGACAGGGTACACTGAAGCTTTCTTT.

The chain has TRBV6-5 and TRBJ1-2; no firm D call. Trimming cost V 6 bases and J 2 bases, with 10 bases left between them. Germline V lookup: CDR1 MNHEY, CDR2 SVGAGI. The CDR3 spans 13 residues. The CDR3 is CASRRTGNYGYTF. In DNA form, the CDR3 reads TGTGCCAGCAGGAGAACCGGGAACTATGGCTACACCTTC.

This chain uses TRBV27 with TRBJ1-5; 9 nucleotides align to TRBD1. The CDR3 is 17 amino acids. Germline V gene data show CDR1 as MNHEY and CDR2 as SMNVEV (reference sequence). After removal of 2 bases from V and 6 bases from J, the junction contained 11 bases not matched to a gene. CDR3 in DNA: TGTGCCAGCAGTTTAAGGGGCGGGACAGGGCAATCTCAGCCCCAGCATTTT. It yields the protein CASSLRGGTGQSQPQHF.

V is TRBV30 and J is TRBJ1-6; 9 bases fit TRBD1. Per the germline V gene, CDR1 is GTSNPN and CDR2 is SVGIG (reference sequence). This CDR3 has 15 residues. Trimming removed 4 bases from V and 9 bases from J; junction bases left unmatched: 10. The CDR3 sequence is CAWTFWTGDGSPLHF. CDR3 in DNA: TGTGCCTGGACCTTCTGGACAGGGGATGGTTCACCCCTCCACTTT.

The V and J genes are TRBV6-5 and TRBJ1-2; D gene ambiguous. The CDR3 spans 16 residues. CDR1 is MNHEY and CDR2 is SVGAGI in the germline V gene. V was shortened by 0 bases and J by 4 bases, with 15 bases between the two germline ends. The CDR3 loop is CASSYSGGPYSYGYTF. The CDR3 nucleotides read TGTGCCAGCAGTTACTCGGGAGGGCCGTATAGCTATGGCTACACCTTC.

The chain employs TRBV5-1 and TRBJ2-5, with 10 nucleotides matching TRBD2. The CDR3 spans 16 residues. Germline CDR1 reads SGHRS; CDR2 reads YFSETQ. With V trimmed by 0 bases and J by 0 bases, 2 bases remained unmatched. The CDR3 spells CASSLEREGYQETQYF. The CDR3, as DNA: TGCGCCAGCAGCTTGGAGCGGGAGGGATACCAAGAGACCCAGTACTTC.

This rearrangement joins TRBV10-3 to TRBJ2-1, with 7 bases aligning to TRBD2. The CDR3 spans 14 residues. V shed 0 bases, J shed 8 bases, and the junction held 4 bases outside the gene matches. Germline assignment: CDR1 ENHRY and CDR2 SYGVKD. The CDR3 coding sequence is TGTGCCATCAGTGAGTCGGGAGGGATCGATGAGCAGTTCTTC. Protein product: CAISESGGIDEQFF.

This clone was found once. The chain has TRBV7-3 and TRBJ1-6, with D possibly TRBD1 on 6 matching bases. CDR3 length: 13 residues. V dropped 2 bases and J dropped 7 bases, with 6 bases sitting between them. Germline CDR1 SGHTA, CDR2 FQGTGA. The CDR3 loop reads CASSLGQNSPLHF. The CDR3 DNA is TGTGCCAGCAGCTTAGGACAGAATTCACCCCTCCACTTT.

This clone has just a few counts. The chain has TRBV5-6 and TRBJ1-4, with a weak D call TRBD1 (5 bases). Per germline, CDR1 SGHDT and CDR2 YYEEEE. Between the trimmed V and J ends, which lost 4 bases and 6 bases, there was a span of 16 bases. The CDR3 is 15 amino acids. This CDR3 is CASSLYRLGYEKLFF. The CDR3 DNA reads as TGTGCCAGCAGCCTGTACAGGTTGGGCTATGAAAAACTGTTTTTT.